Below are 30 T cell receptor beta chains sequenced from a single sample in a study of cytomegalovirus exposure and HLA in healthy donors. TCRdb's table, derived via immunoSEQ multiplex PCR, lists solely in-frame clones and lacks some. This sample carries roughly 68,000 clones, about 89% of them seen once, and the ten largest clones take around 1.7%. Sequenced input: PBMCs. These receptors were taken from a woman between 18 and 29 years old in good health and CMV-seronegative.

This rearrangement joins TRBV6-1 to TRBJ2-7; a possible D gene is TRBD1 (5 bases). This CDR3 has 10 amino acids. The germline V gene encodes CDR1 MNHNS and CDR2 SASEGT. CDR3 nucleotide sequence: TGTACGACAGCTTTCTACGAGCAGTACTTC. It translates to CTTAFYEQYF.

This chain uses TRBV7-2 with TRBJ2-5; a possible D gene is TRBD1 (5 bases). Trimming stripped 5 bases from V and 1 base from J, with 11 bases between. CDR1 and CDR2 (germline): SGHTA, FQGNSA. The CDR3 length is 14 residues. The CDR3 nucleotides read TGTGCCAGCAGCCCGCAGGGCGGCCAAGAGACCCAGTACTTC. Its translation is CASSPQGGQETQYF.

This chain connects TRBV27 to TRBJ1-5, with 8 bases identical to TRBD1. Germline V CDR1 and CDR2: MNHEY, SMNVEV (reference sequence). The V segment lost 5 bases and the J segment 10 bases; nucleotides outside the gene matches: 25. There are 19 residues in the CDR3. The CDR3 loop reads CASSPMTNAGGATVGPQHF. The CDR3 nucleotides read TGTGCCAGCAGTCCGATGACCAACGCAGGGGGCGCCACGGTCGGCCCCCAGCATTTT.

This clone was picked up a small number of times. This sequence joins TRBV5-4 and TRBJ2-2, with no clear D. This CDR3 is built from 17 residues. CDR1 and CDR2 from the germline V gene are SGHNT and YYREEE (reference sequence). Deletions cut 0 bases from V and 0 bases from J, with 12 bases between. CDR3 DNA sequence: TGTGCCAGCAGCTTGGCCCGGTTCAAAACGAACACCGGGGAGCTGTTTTTT. Amino acid sequence: CASSLARFKTNTGELFF.

CDR3 region: CSVWTASYEQYF. The CDR3 DNA reads TGCAGCGTCTGGACAGCATCCTACGAGCAGTACTTC. The chain is built from TRBV29-1 and TRBJ2-7; maybe TRBD1 (6 bases). The germline V gene encodes CDR1 SQVTM and CDR2 ANQGSEA. This CDR3 is 12 amino acids long. The V and J ends lost 6 bases and 1 base respectively, with 10 bases between them.

V usage is TRBV19 and J usage is TRBJ1-2, with 7 bases matching TRBD1. The V segment lost 0 bases and the J segment 8 bases; nucleotides outside the gene matches: 6. CDR3 size: 14 residues. From germline, CDR1 is LNHDA and CDR2 SQIVND (reference sequence). The DNA of the CDR3 is TGTGCCAGTAGTATAGATCTCTTGGACAGGGGCTACACCTTC. As protein: CASSIDLLDRGYTF.

The gene calls are TRBV29-1 and TRBJ1-4; the D is unclear. Trimming removed 5 bases at V and 5 bases at J, with 9 bases between. Germline V gene data show CDR1 as SQVTM and CDR2 as ANQGSEA. The CDR3 spans 12 residues. CDR3 nucleotide sequence: TGCAGCGTTCAAGTAGAGAATGAAAAACTGTTTTTT. Translating it yields CSVQVENEKLFF.

The genes are TRBV6-4 and TRBJ2-2, with 7 bases matching TRBD2. This CDR3 is 13 amino acids long. The ends lost 4 bases at V and 6 bases at J; junction bases unmatched: 2. Germline values: CDR1 MRHNA, CDR2 SNTAGT. The CDR3 DNA reads as TGTGCCAGCAGTGGCGGGAGCGCCGGGGAGCTGTTTTTT. Amino acid sequence: CASSGGSAGELFF.

This chain connects TRBV27 to TRBJ1-2; 8 bases align to TRBD1. CDR3 size: 15 residues. V lost 6 bases, J lost 4 bases, and 10 bases stayed unmatched. Germline lookup yields CDR1 MNHEY and CDR2 SMNVEV (reference sequence). DNA of the CDR3: TGTGCCAGCAGAGAAGGGACAGGCAGCATCTATGGCTACACCTTC. It translates to CASREGTGSIYGYTF.

The genes are TRBV4-1 and TRBJ2-5; D gene ambiguous. V lost 1 base, J lost 5 bases, and 11 bases lay in between. This CDR3 has 14 residues. CDR1 MGHRA and CDR2 YSYEKL come from the germline V gene. As DNA, the CDR3 is TGCGCCAGCAGCCAAGGTCGCCTACGGGAGACCCAGTACTTC. This gives the protein CASSQGRLRETQYF.

V is TRBV7-9 and J is TRBJ2-3; TRBD1 agrees at 9 bases. This CDR3 has 15 amino acids. Germline CDR1 reads SEHNR; CDR2 reads FQNEAQ (reference sequence). J lost 5 bases, V lost 5 bases, and 8 bases had no gene match. The CDR3 region has the DNA TGTGCCAGCAGCCGGGACAGGGAACTATTAGATACGCAGTATTTT. Its translation: CASSRDRELLDTQYF.

CDR3 loop: CASSVETGAYEQYF. The CDR3 bases are TGTGCCAGCAGCGTAGAAACAGGCGCCTACGAGCAGTACTTC. The V call is TRBV9, the J call TRBJ2-7; a possible D gene is TRBD1 (5 bases). CDR1 is SGDLS, CDR2 YYNGEE, per germline. This CDR3 region has 14 residues. V was cut by 0 bases and J by 2 bases, with 9 bases left in between.

The chain has TRBV20-1 and TRBJ2-1; D gene uncertain. Germline CDR1 and CDR2: DFQATT and SNEGSKA (reference sequence). Trimming took 6 bases from V and 3 from J, leaving 3 bases between them. The CDR3 is 10 residues long. CDR3 DNA: TGCAGTGCGTACTACAATGAGCAGTTCTTC. Its protein is CSAYYNEQFF.

The chain links TRBV4-2 to TRBJ1-4; tentative D call: TRBD1 (5 bases). The CDR3 spans 14 residues. Trimming took off 0 bases at V and 7 bases at J, with 9 bases between the two ends. From germline, CDR1 is LGHNA and CDR2 YNFKEQ. CDR3 nucleotide sequence: TGTGCCAGCAGCCAAGAAGTGGGGCCTGAAAAACTGTTTTTT. Residues: CASSQEVGPEKLFF.

This clone has only one observation. V gene TRBV6-1 combines with J gene TRBJ2-7, with 7 bases identical to TRBD1. Germline loops: CDR1 MNHNS, CDR2 SASEGT. V gave up 8 bases and J gave up 5 bases; unmatched junction bases: 9. CDR3 length: 13 residues. The DNA for the CDR3 is TGTGCCAGCGGCTTCACAGGGGTACACGAGCAGTACTTC. This gives the protein CASGFTGVHEQYF.

This clone appeared once. The gene calls are TRBV28 and TRBJ2-3; D call uncertain. Trimming took off 3 bases at V and 6 bases at J, with 10 bases between the two ends. Looked up from germline, CDR1 is MDHEN and CDR2 is SYDVKM. The CDR3 spans 13 residues. The CDR3 DNA follows: TGTGCCAGCAGTTTGCGGTCCTTCGATACGCAGTATTTT. It is translated as CASSLRSFDTQYF.

V usage is TRBV18 and J usage is TRBJ1-4; 8 nucleotides match TRBD1. J was trimmed by 7 bases and V by 1 base; bases with no gene match: 2. CDR3 size: 14 residues. Germline CDR1 KGHSH, CDR2 LQKENI. In DNA form, the CDR3 reads TGTGCCAGCTCACCACTTGGACAGGGTGAAAAACTGTTTTTT. Its translation: CASSPLGQGEKLFF.

The CDR3 sequence: CASSVAPTGKETQYF. The CDR3, as DNA: TGTGCCAGCAGCGTAGCTCCGACAGGGAAAGAGACCCAGTACTTC. The chain employs TRBV9 and TRBJ2-5; 7 nucleotides line up with TRBD1. Germline CDR1 is SGDLS and CDR2 is YYNGEE. The trim removed 0 bases at V and 3 bases at J, leaving 5 bases unmatched. This CDR3 spans 15 amino acids.

The chain links TRBV9 to TRBJ1-1; D remains unclear. V gave up 3 bases and J gave up 11 bases, with 11 bases separating them. Germline V gene data show CDR1 as SGDLS and CDR2 as YYNGEE. The CDR3 loop spans 11 amino acids. Here the CDR3 DNA reads TGTGCCAGCAGCGGGAGCGGTTATGCTTTCTTT. It codes for CASSGSGYAFF.

The genes are TRBV5-5 and TRBJ2-5; D remains ambiguous. CDR1 is SGHKS, CDR2 YYEKEE, per germline (reference sequence). This CDR3 spans 13 amino acids. V gave up 4 bases and J gave up 5 bases, with 12 bases separating them. The CDR3 loop is CASSLTGEETQYF. The CDR3 coding sequence is TGTGCCAGCAGCCTCACGGGTGAGGAGACCCAGTACTTC.

This clone was seen just once. This chain uses TRBV25-1 with TRBJ1-3; a weak D match, TRBD1 (6 bases). Trimming pared 8 bases from V and 0 bases from J, leaving 11 bases between. CDR3 length equals 14 residues. The V gene's germline CDR1 is MGHDK and CDR2 SYGVNS. The CDR3 protein is CASVDRLSGNTIYF. The CDR3 DNA is TGTGCCAGCGTGGACAGACTCTCTGGAAACACCATATATTTT.

The chain has TRBV9 and TRBJ2-7, with 7 bases that match TRBD2. The length of the CDR3 is 15 residues. Per germline, CDR1 SGDLS and CDR2 YYNGEE. J gave up 3 bases and V 1 base, and 7 bases lay outside the gene matches. In DNA, the CDR3 is TGTGCCAGCAGCGTATCTACGGGGGGAAACTACGAGCAGTACTTC. Its translation: CASSVSTGGNYEQYF.

The rearrangement links TRBV21-1 to TRBJ1-6; the D segment call TRBD1 is taken from the table without a DNA check. TRBV21-1 is assigned pseudogene status. The CDR3 runs to 15 residues. CDR3 DNA: TGTGCCAGCAGTCAAGGGGAAGATAGTAATTCACCCCTCCACTTT. It yields the protein CASSQGEDSNSPLHF.

The CDR3 DNA follows: TGTGCCAGCAGTTTACGGGGGTTGGGGAATCAGCCCCAGCATTTT. It encodes CASSLRGLGNQPQHF. The chain recombines TRBV27 with TRBJ1-5; weak D call: TRBD1 (5 bases). Trimming left V 2 bases short and J 4 bases short, with 12 bases between. The CDR3 is 15 amino acids. Per germline, CDR1 MNHEY and CDR2 SMNVEV (reference sequence).

This chain uses TRBV5-4 with TRBJ2-7, with 8 nucleotides matching TRBD2. The CDR3 runs to 14 residues. Germline assignment: CDR1 SGHNT and CDR2 YYREEE (reference sequence). The junction had 1 base not matched to a gene; V was cut back by 0 bases and J by 2 bases. Written as DNA, the CDR3 is TGTGCCAGCAGCTTGGAACTAGCGGCCTACGAGCAGTACTTC. It translates to CASSLELAAYEQYF.

This clone was detected only once. The chain employs TRBV19 and TRBJ2-1; 7 bases align to TRBD1. The CDR3 covers 15 residues. V was clipped by 10 bases and J by 7 bases; unmatched bases: 16. Germline CDR1 reads LNHDA; CDR2 reads SQIVND (reference sequence). This CDR3 reads CATYTKFGTENEQFF. The CDR3 bases are TGTGCCACATATACGAAATTCGGGACAGAAAATGAGCAGTTCTTC. Complete variable domain (other parts from reference TRBV19 and TRBJ2-1): DGGITQSPKYLFRKEGQNVTLSCEQNLNHDAMYWYRQDPGQGLRLIYYSQIVNDFQKGDIAEGYSVSREKKESFPLTVTSAQKNPTAFYLCATYTKFGTENEQFFGPGTRLTVL.

The chain recombines TRBV28 with TRBJ2-7; 7 bases line up with TRBD2. This CDR3 is 14 amino acids long. The V segment lost 3 bases and the J segment 7 bases; nucleotides outside the gene matches: 9. CDR1 and CDR2 from the germline V gene are MDHEN and SYDVKM. CDR3 amino acids: CASSFASRRGEQYF. DNA for the CDR3: TGTGCCAGCAGTTTCGCTTCTAGGCGGGGGGAGCAGTACTTC.

The V and J genes are TRBV7-2 and TRBJ1-2; TRBD1 matches at 10 bases. The CDR3 totals 16 residues. J gave up 4 bases and V 0 bases, and 5 bases lay outside the gene matches. Germline loops: CDR1 SGHTA, CDR2 FQGNSA. The CDR3 region is CASSLAGTGDGYGYTF. In nucleotides, the CDR3 is TGTGCCAGCAGCTTAGCCGGGACAGGGGACGGCTATGGCTACACCTTC.

The chain employs TRBV7-9 and TRBJ2-5, with 7 bases that match TRBD1. Trimming cost V 3 bases and J 2 bases; bases outside gene matches: 3. The CDR3 has 14 amino acids. Germline V gene data show CDR1 as SEHNR and CDR2 as FQNEAQ (reference sequence). CDR3 in DNA: TGTGCCAGCAGCTTTGACAGGGTACAAGAGACCCAGTACTTC. This translates into CASSFDRVQETQYF.

This chain links TRBV7-7 with TRBJ1-4, with 7 bases aligning to TRBD1. CDR3 length equals 13 residues. Per germline, CDR1 SSHAT and CDR2 FNYEAQ (reference sequence). CDR3 sequence reads: CVRGPTTNEKLFF. In nucleotides, the CDR3 is TGTGTAAGGGGGCCAACAACTAATGAAAAACTGTTTTTT.